This TCR beta chain came from a study of blood T cells in healthy people across ages. Study in general: T cells yielded about one barcoded beta molecule per two cells through template switching.

Study-level findings and limits: Because sorting was not performed, PBMCs prevented conclusive naive versus antigen-experienced comparison.

Worth noting for this clonotype: What it recognizes is unknown.

Through a sample-barcoded 5' primer and a J-beta primer mix, a second PCR was run for roughly 6 to 11 cycles. TCRdb analysed the 5' RACE reads with MiXCR anew, one entry per CDR3 protein. The sample records 1,100,000 or so distinct CDR3 sequences, 45% being singletons. V lost 5 bases and J 9 bases, leaving 11 bases between the germline ends. Germline V gene sequence: CDR1 MNHEY, CDR2 SMNVEV (reference sequence). The CDR3 has 12 amino acids. The chain has TRBV27 and TRBJ1-5; no definite D call. The receptor was isolated from a woman aged 55-70 years in good health. The material sequenced was blood. CDR3 in amino acids: CASSDYSGPQHF. The DNA for the CDR3 is TGTGCCAGCAGTGACTACTCCGGGCCCCAGCATTTT.